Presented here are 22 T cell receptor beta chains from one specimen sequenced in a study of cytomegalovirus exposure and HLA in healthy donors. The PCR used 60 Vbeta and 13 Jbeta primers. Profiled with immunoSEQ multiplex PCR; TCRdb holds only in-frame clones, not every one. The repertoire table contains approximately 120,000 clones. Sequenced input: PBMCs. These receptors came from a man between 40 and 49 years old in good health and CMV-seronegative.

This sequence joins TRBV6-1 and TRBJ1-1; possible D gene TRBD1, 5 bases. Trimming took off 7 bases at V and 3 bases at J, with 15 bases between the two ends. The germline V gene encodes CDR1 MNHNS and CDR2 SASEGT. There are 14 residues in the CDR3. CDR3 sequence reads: CASILSGGDTEAFF. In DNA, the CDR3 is TGTGCCAGCATCCTCTCGGGGGGGGACACTGAAGCTTTCTTT.

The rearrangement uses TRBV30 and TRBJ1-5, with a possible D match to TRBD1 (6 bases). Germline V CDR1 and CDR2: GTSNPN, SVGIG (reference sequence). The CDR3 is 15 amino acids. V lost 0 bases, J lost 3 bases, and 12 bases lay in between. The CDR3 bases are TGTGCCTGGAGTGTTCCCAGGGGTTACAATCAGCCCCAGCATTTT. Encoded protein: CAWSVPRGYNQPQHF.

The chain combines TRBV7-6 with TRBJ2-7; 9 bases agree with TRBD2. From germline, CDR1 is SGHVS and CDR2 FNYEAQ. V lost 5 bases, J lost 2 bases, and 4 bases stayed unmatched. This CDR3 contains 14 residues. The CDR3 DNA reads TGTGCCAGCAGCCCAGCGGGAGGCCCCTACGAGCAGTACTTC. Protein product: CASSPAGGPYEQYF. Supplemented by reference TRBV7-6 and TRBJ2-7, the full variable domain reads GAGVSQSPRYKVTKRGQDVALRCDPISGHVSLYWYRQALGQGPEFLTYFNYEAQQDKSGLPNDRFSAERPEGSISTLTIQRTEQRDSAMYRCASSPAGGPYEQYFGPGTRLTVT.

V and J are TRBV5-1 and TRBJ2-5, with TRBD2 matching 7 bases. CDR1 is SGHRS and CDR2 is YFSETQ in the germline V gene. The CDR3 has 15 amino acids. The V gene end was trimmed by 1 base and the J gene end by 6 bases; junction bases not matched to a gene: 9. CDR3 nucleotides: TGCGCCAGCAGCTTGAGGGCGGGAGAGGGGAAGACCCAGTACTTC. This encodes CASSLRAGEGKTQYF.

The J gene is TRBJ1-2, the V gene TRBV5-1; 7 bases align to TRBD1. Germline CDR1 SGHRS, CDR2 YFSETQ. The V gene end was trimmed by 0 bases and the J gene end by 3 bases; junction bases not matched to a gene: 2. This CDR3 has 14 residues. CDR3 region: CASSLEGTDYGYTF. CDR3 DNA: TGCGCCAGCAGCTTGGAAGGGACAGACTATGGCTACACCTTC.

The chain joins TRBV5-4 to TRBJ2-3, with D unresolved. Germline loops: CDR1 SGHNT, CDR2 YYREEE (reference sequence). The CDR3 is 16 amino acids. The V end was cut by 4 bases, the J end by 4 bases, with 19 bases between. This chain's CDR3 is CASSPVIAPGADTQYF. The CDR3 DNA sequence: TGTGCCAGCAGCCCGGTAATCGCGCCCGGAGCAGATACGCAGTATTTT.

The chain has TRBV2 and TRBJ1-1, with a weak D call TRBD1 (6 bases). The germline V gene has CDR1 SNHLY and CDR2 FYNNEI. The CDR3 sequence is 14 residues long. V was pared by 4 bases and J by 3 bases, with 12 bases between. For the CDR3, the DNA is TGTGCCAGCAGTGTTGGGGGCGCCGACACTGAAGCTTTCTTT. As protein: CASSVGGADTEAFF.

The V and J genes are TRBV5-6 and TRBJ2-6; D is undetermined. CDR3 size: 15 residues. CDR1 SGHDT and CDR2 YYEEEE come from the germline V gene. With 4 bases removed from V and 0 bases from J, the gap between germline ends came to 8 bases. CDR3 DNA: TGTGCCAGCAGCCCTCTATACTCTGGGGCCAACGTCCTGACTTTC. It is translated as CASSPLYSGANVLTF.

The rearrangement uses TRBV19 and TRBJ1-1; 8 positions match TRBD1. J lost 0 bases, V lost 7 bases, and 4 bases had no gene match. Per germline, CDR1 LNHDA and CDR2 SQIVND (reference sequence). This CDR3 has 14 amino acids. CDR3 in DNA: TGTGCCAGTATGAGGGACAGGTTGAACACTGAAGCTTTCTTT. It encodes CASMRDRLNTEAFF.

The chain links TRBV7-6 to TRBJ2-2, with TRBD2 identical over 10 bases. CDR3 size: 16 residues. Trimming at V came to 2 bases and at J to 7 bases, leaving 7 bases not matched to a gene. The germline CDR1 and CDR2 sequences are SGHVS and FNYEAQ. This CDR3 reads CASSLWLAGEGGELFF. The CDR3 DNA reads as TGTGCCAGCAGCTTATGGCTAGCGGGAGAAGGCGGGGAGCTGTTTTTT.

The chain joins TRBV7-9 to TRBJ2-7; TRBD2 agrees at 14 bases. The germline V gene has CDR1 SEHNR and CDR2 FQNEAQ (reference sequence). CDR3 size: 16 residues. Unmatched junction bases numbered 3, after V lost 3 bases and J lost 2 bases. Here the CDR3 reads CASSLGTSGSPYEQYF. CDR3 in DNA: TGTGCCAGCAGCTTGGGGACTAGCGGGAGCCCCTACGAGCAGTACTTC.

CDR3 sequence reads: CASSSGLAAQYF. The CDR3 nucleotides read TGTGCCAGCAGTTCCGGACTAGCGGCGCAGTATTTT. The gene calls are TRBV28 and TRBJ2-3, with 10 bases matching TRBD2. The CDR3 runs to 12 residues. The germline CDR1 and CDR2 sequences are MDHEN and SYDVKM. V dropped 4 bases and J dropped 10; count of bases not matched to a gene: 2.

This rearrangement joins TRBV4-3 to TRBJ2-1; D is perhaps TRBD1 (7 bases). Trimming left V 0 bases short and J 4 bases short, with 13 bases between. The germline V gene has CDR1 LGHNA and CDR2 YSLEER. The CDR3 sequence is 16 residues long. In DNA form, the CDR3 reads TGCGCCAGCAGCCAAGAATGGCCAGGGGGGTACAATGAGCAGTTCTTC. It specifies CASSQEWPGGYNEQFF.

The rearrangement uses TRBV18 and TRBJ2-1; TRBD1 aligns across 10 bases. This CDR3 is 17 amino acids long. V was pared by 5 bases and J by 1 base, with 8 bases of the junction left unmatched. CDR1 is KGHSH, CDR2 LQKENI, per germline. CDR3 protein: CASSSLPGQGSYNEQFF. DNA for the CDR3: TGTGCCAGCTCATCTCTCCCGGGACAGGGGTCCTACAATGAGCAGTTCTTC.

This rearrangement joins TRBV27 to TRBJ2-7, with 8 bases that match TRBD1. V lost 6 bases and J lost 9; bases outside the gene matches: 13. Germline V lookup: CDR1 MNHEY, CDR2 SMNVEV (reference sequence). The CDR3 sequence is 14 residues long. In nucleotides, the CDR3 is TGTGCCAGCAGCCTCACAGGGGGATTACGCCGGCAGTACTTC. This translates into CASSLTGGLRRQYF.

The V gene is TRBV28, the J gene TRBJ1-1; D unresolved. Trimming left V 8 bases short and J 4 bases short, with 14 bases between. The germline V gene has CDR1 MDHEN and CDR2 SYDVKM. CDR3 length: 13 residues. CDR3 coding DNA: TGTGCCAGCGTACAGTCCGTTCGCACTGAAGCTTTCTTT. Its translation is CASVQSVRTEAFF.

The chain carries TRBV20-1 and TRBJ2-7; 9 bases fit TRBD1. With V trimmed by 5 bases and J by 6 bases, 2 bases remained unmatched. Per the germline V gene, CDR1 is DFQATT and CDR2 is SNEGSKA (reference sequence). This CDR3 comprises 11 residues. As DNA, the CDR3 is TGCAGTGCTTTGACAGGGGGCGAGCAGTACTTC. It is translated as CSALTGGEQYF.

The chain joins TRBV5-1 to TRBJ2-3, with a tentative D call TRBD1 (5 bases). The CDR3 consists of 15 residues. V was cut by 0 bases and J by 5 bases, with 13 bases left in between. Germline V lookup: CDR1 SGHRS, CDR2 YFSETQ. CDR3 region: CASSLGHPGLDTQYF. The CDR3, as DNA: TGCGCCAGCAGCTTGGGCCACCCAGGGTTAGATACGCAGTATTTT. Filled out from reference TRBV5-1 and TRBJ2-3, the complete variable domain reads KAGVTQTPRYLIKTRGQQVTLSCSPISGHRSVSWYQQTPGQGLQFLFEYFSETQRNKGNFPGRFSGRQFSNSRSEMNVSTLELGDSALYLCASSLGHPGLDTQYFGPGTRLTVL.

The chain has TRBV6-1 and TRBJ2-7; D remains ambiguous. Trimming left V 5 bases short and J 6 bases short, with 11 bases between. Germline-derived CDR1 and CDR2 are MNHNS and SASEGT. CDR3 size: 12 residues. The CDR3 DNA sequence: TGTGCCAGCAGTCCCACCCGGAGCGAGCAGTACTTC. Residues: CASSPTRSEQYF.

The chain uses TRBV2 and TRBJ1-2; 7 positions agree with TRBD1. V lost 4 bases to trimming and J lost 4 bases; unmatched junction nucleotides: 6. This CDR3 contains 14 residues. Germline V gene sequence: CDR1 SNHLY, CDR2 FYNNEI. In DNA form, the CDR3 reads TGTGCCAGCAGTGCCACAGGGGTAGTCTATGGCTACACCTTC. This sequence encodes CASSATGVVYGYTF. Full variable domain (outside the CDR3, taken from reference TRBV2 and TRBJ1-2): EPEVTQTPSHQVTQMGQEVILRCVPISNHLYFYWYRQILGQKVEFLVSFYNNEISEKSEIFDDQFSVERPDGSNFTLKIRSTKLEDSAMYFCASSATGVVYGYTFGSGTRLTVV.

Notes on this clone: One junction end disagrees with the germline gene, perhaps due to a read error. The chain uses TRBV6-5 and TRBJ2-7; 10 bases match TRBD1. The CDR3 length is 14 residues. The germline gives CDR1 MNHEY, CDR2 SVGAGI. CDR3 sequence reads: CASRRQGAMPWMHF. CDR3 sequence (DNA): TGTGCCAGCAGGCGACAGGGGGCGATGCCTTGGATGCACTTC.

Here the CDR3 reads CASSTILAGGYNEQFF. CDR3 nucleotides: TGCGCCAGCAGCACGATCCTAGCGGGAGGGTATAATGAGCAGTTCTTC. V usage is TRBV5-1 and J usage is TRBJ2-1; 12 bases align to TRBD2. V shed 4 bases, J shed 7 bases, and the junction held 9 bases outside the gene matches. Germline-derived CDR1 and CDR2 are SGHRS and YFSETQ. The CDR3 covers 16 residues. Based on the CDR3 plus reference TRBV5-1 and TRBJ2-1, the full variable domain is KAGVTQTPRYLIKTRGQQVTLSCSPISGHRSVSWYQQTPGQGLQFLFEYFSETQRNKGNFPGRFSGRQFSNSRSEMNVSTLELGDSALYLCASSTILAGGYNEQFFGPGTRLTVL.